The sequence of this TCR beta chain was determined in a study of beta chain features in type 1 diabetes. About the study: Age, gender and cell yields were alike across patients and healthy donors.

Points from the study as a whole: The VDJ junctions of type 1 diabetes patients carried fewer insertions and more deletions. Any PCR bias toward short templates would affect both groups alike.

Purity above 98% was achieved in all sorted populations. Reverse transcription of all isolated RNA meant that expressed TCRB transcripts were sequenced. Generated by immunoSEQ multiplex PCR, the TCRdb table keeps only in-frame clones and is missing some. The sample records 680,000 or so clones, roughly a sixth being singletons. This CDR3 region has 12 residues. The germline CDR1 and CDR2 sequences are GTSNPN and SVGIG (reference sequence). Trimming removed 2 bases at V and 5 bases at J, with 9 bases between. This clone was found a few times. Its specificity is not known. Sequencing was performed on naive CD4+ T cells from blood. V gene TRBV30 combines with J gene TRBJ1-1, with D maybe TRBD1 (5 bases). This receptor was obtained from a young man in good health. The CDR3 spells CAWSQGGTEAFF. As DNA, the CDR3 is TGTGCCTGGAGTCAGGGAGGGACTGAAGCTTTCTTT. Full variable domain (remainder filled in from reference TRBV30 and TRBJ1-1): SQTIHQWPATLVQPVGSPLSLECTVEGTSNPNLYWYRQAAGRGLQLLFYSVGIGQISSEVPQNLSASRPQDRQFILSSKKLLLSDSGFYLCAWSQGGTEAFFGQGTRLTVV.